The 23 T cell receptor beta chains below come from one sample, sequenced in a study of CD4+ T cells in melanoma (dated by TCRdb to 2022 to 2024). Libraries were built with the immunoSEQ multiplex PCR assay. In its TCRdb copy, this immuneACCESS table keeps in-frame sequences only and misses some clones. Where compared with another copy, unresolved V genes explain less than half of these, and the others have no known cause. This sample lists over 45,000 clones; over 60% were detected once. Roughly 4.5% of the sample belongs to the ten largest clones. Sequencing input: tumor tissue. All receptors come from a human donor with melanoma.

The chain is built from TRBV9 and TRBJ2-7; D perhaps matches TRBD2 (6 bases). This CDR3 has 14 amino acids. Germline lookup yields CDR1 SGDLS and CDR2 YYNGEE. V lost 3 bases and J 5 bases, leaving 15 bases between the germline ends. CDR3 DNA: TGTGCCAGCAGCGCCGACGGAGGGAACGACGAGCAGTACTTC. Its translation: CASSADGGNDEQYF.

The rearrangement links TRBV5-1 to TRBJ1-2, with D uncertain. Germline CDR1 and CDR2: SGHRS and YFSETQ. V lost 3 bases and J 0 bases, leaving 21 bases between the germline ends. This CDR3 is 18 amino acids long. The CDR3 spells CASSSETGSLLTNYGYTF. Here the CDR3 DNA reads TGCGCCAGCAGCTCCGAGACCGGCAGCCTATTAACTAACTATGGCTACACCTTC.

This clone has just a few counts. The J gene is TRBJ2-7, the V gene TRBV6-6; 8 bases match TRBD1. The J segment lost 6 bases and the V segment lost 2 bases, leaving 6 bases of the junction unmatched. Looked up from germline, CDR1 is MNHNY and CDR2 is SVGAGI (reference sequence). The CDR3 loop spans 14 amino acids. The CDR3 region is CASSYGQGAGEQYF. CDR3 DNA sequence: TGTGCCAGCAGTTACGGACAGGGAGCGGGCGAGCAGTACTTC.

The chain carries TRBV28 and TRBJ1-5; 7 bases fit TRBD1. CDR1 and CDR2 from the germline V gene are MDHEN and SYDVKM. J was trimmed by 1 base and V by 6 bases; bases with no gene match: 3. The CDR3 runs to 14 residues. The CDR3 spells CASSRTGSNQPQHF. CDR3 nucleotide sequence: TGTGCCAGCAGCCGGACAGGCAGCAATCAGCCCCAGCATTTT.

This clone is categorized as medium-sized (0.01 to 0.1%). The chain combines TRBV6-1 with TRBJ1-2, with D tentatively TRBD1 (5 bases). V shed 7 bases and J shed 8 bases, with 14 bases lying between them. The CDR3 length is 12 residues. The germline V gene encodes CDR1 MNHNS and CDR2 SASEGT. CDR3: CASTKGRSGYTF. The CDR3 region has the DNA TGTGCCAGCACTAAGGGGCGGTCGGGCTACACCTTC.

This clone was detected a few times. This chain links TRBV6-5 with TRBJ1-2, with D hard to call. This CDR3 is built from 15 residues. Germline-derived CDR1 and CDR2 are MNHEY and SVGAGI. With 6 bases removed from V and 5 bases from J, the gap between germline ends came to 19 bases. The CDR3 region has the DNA TGTGCCAGCAGCGGGGTGGGGTTTGTAAAGTATGGCTACACCTTC. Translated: CASSGVGFVKYGYTF.

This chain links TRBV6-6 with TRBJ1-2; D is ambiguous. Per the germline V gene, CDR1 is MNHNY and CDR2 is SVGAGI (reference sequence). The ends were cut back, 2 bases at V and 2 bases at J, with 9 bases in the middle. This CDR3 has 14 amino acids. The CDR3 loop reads CASSYRWENYGYTF. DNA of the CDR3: TGTGCCAGCAGTTACAGGTGGGAAAACTATGGCTACACCTTC.

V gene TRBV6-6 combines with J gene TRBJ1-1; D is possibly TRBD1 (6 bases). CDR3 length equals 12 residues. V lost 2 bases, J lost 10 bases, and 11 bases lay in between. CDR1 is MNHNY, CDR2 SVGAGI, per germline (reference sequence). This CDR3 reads CASSYGQGRAFF. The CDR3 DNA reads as TGTGCCAGCAGTTACGGGCAGGGGAGAGCTTTCTTT.

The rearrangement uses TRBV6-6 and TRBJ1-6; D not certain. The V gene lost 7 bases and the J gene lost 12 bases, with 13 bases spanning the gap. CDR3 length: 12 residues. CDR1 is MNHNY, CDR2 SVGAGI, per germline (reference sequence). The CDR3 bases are TGTGCCAGCAAGGGTCTAGGTTTACCCCTCCACTTT. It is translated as CASKGLGLPLHF.

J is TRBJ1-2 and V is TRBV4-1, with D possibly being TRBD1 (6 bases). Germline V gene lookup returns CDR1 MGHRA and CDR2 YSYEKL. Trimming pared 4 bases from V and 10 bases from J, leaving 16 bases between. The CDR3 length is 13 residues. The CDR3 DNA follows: TGCGCCAGCAGCCCCCTAAGGGGGGTAAACTACACCTTC. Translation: CASSPLRGVNYTF.

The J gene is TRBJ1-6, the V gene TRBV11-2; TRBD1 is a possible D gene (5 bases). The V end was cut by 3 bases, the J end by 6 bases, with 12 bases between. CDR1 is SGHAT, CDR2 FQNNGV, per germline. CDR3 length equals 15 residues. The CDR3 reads CASSLGGTGNSPLHF. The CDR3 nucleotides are TGTGCCAGCAGCTTGGGAGGGACTGGTAATTCACCCCTCCACTTT.

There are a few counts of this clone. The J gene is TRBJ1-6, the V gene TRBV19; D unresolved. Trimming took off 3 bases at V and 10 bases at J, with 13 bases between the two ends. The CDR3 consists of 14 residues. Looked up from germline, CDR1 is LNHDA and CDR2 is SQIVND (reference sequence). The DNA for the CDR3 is TGTGCCAGTAGTATGGAGTCGATTAGGTCACCCCTCCACTTT. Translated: CASSMESIRSPLHF.

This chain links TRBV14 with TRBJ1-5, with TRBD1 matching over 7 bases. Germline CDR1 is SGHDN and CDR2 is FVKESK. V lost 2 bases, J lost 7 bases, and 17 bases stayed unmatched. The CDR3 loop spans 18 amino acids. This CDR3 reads CASSQQTGDCGLNQPQHF. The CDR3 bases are TGTGCCAGCAGCCAACAAACAGGGGACTGCGGGTTGAACCAGCCCCAGCATTTT.

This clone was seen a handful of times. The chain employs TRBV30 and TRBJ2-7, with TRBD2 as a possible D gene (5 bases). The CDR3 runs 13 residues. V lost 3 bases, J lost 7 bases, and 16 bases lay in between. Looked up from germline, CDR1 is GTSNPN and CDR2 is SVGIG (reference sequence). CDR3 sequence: CAWSALGPGEQYF. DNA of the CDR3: TGTGCCTGGAGCGCACTAGGGCCGGGTGAGCAGTACTTC.

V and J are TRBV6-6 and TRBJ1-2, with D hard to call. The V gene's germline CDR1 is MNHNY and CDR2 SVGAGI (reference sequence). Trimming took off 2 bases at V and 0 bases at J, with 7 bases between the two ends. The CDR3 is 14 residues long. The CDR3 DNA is TGTGCCAGCAGTTACCTTCCCTCTAACTATGGCTACACCTTC. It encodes CASSYLPSNYGYTF.

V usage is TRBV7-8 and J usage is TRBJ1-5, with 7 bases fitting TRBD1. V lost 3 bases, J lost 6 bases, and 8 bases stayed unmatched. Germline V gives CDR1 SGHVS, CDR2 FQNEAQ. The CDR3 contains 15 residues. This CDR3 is CASSLSDRVAQPQHF. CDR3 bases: TGTGCCAGCAGCTTGTCCGACAGGGTTGCTCAGCCCCAGCATTTT.

The CDR3 region is CASSLHLGNEQFF. CDR3 DNA: TGCGCCAGCAGCTTGCACTTGGGCAATGAGCAGTTCTTC. The V and J genes are TRBV5-1 and TRBJ2-1; no reliable D call. V lost 1 base and J lost 6, with 8 bases in between. This CDR3 has 13 amino acids. Germline V gives CDR1 SGHRS, CDR2 YFSETQ. The whole variable domain, filled in from reference TRBV5-1 and TRBJ2-1, reads KAGVTQTPRYLIKTRGQQVTLSCSPISGHRSVSWYQQTPGQGLQFLFEYFSETQRNKGNFPGRFSGRQFSNSRSEMNVSTLELGDSALYLCASSLHLGNEQFFGPGTRLTVL.

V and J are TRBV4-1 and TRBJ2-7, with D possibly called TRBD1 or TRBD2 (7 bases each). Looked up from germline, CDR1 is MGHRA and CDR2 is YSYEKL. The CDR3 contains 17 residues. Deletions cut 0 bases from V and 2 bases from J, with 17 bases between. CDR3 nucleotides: TGCGCCAGCAGCCAAGATGGCCCCAGGGGGGGGACCTACGAGCAGTACTTC. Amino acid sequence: CASSQDGPRGGTYEQYF.

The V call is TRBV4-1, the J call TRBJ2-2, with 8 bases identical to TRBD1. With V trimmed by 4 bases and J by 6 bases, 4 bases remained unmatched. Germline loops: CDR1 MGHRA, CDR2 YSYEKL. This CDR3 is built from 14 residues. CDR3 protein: CASSPRDRSGELFF. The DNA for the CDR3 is TGCGCCAGCAGCCCTCGGGACAGGTCCGGGGAGCTGTTTTTT.

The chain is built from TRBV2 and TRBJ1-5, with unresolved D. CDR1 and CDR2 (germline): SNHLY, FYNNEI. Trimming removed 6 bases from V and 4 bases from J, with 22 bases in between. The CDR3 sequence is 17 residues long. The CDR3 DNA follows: TGTGCCAGCAGCGCTTTATTGGGGTTTGAGGAGAATCAGCCCCAGCATTTT. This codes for CASSALLGFEENQPQHF. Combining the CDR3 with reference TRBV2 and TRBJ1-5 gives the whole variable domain EPEVTQTPSHQVTQMGQEVILRCVPISNHLYFYWYRQILGQKVEFLVSFYNNEISEKSEIFDDQFSVERPDGSNFTLKIRSTKLEDSAMYFCASSALLGFEENQPQHFGDGTRLSIL.

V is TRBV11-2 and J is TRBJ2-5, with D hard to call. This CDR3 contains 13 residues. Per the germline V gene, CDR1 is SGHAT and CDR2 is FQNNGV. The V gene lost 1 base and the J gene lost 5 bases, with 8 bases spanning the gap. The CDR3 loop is CASSLALLETQYF. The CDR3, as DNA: TGTGCCAGCAGCTTAGCTCTACTGGAGACCCAGTACTTC.

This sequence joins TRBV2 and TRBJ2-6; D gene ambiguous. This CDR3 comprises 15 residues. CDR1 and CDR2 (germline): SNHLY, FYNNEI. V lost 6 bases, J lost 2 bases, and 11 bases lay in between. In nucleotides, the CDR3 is TGTGCCAGCAGAGTAGACACCGCTGGGGCCAACGTCCTGACTTTC. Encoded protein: CASRVDTAGANVLTF.

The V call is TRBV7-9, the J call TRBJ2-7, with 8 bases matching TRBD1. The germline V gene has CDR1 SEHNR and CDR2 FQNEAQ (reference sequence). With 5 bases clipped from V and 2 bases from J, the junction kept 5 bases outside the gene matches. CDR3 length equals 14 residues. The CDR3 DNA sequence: TGTGCCAGCAGCGCCCGGACAGGGCCCTACGAGCAGTACTTC. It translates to CASSARTGPYEQYF.